This T cell receptor (beta chain) appears in the sequencing data of a study of shared T cell receptors in the human thymus. The CDR3 consists of 18 residues. V lost 6 bases and J lost 3, with 27 bases in between. In germline, CDR1 is MNHEY, CDR2 SMNVEV (reference sequence). Sequenced by immunoSEQ multiplex PCR; TCRdb stores in-frame clones only, minus some. The data hold 600,000 to 900,000 clones, with 70% to 90% observed a single time. These data were likewise used in another study, on human thymus T cells.

This chain uses TRBV27 with TRBJ2-7; a weak D match, TRBD1 (5 bases). The TCR comes from a girl under three years old with a congenital heart defect. The sample consisted of thymocytes. CDR3 sequence: CASSYIPGPAGLIYEQYF. The CDR3 coding sequence is TGTGCCAGCAGCTATATCCCCGGGCCAGCAGGGCTTATCTACGAGCAGTACTTC.